A selection of T cell receptor beta chains follows, all from one sample in a study of T cells in Graves' hyperthyroidism and ophthalmopathy. TCRdb processed the multiplex PCR reads anew with MiXCR; each CDR3 protein has one entry. The data hold fewer than 700,000 distinct CDR3 sequences, with more than 15% observed a single time. The specimen sequenced was blood. These receptors were obtained from a woman aged 18-30 years with Graves' ophthalmopathy. Both conserved end residues are part of each CDR3. The D gene is left open where the match is weak. Part of the rows lack a size; the others show once, few, many or a class for expanded clones.

size	D	V	J	DNA	CDR3
many	.	TRBV28	TRBJ2-5	TGTGCCAGCAGTTTCCCCTACCAAGAGACCCAGTACTTC	CASSFPYQETQYF
many	TRBD1	TRBV30	TRBJ1-1	TGTGCCTGGACTAGGGGGCCCAGGAACACTGAAGCTTTCTTT	CAWTRGPRNTEAFF
many	.	TRBV28	TRBJ1-5	TGTGCCAGCAGTTTAGGGGGGTTAACAAATCAGCCCCAGCATTTT	CASSLGGLTNQPQHF
many	.	TRBV7-3	TRBJ2-5	TGTGCCAGCAGCCTCCTTGGCAGGGAAGGAGAGACCCAGTACTTC	CASSLLGREGETQYF
many	.	TRBV5-6	TRBJ1-1	TGTGCCAGCAGCTTGGGTTTGGACACTGAAGCTTTCTTT	CASSLGLDTEAFF
many	TRBD1	TRBV18	TRBJ1-2	TGTGCCAGCTCAAAGTCGACAGGGTTAGACGGCTACACCTTC	CASSKSTGLDGYTF
many	TRBD1	TRBV20-1	TRBJ1-1	TGCAGTGCGGACCGGACAGGGTGGACTGAAGCTTTCTTT	CSADRTGWTEAFF
.	.	TRBV20-1	TRBJ2-2	TGCAGTGCCGTTAGTGGGAGGGGGCGTCCCGGGGAGCTGTTTTTT	CSAVSGRGRPGELFF
few	TRBD1	TRBV25-1	TRBJ1-5	TGTGCCAGCAGTGAGGACAGGGGGCCCGATCAGCCCCAGCATTTT	CASSEDRGPDQPQHF
many	TRBD1	TRBV2	TRBJ2-1	TGTGCCAGCAAGTGGACAGGGTCATACAATGAGCAGTTCTTC	CASKWTGSYNEQFF
many	TRBD1	TRBV18	TRBJ1-2	TGTGCCAGCGGTGACAGGGAGAGCTACACCTTC	CASGDRESYTF
.	.	TRBV6-2/TRBV6-3	TRBJ2-4	TGTGCCAGCAGTTACACAGGGGCCAAAAACATTCAGTACTTC	CASSYTGAKNIQYF
.	TRBD2	TRBV5-6	TRBJ2-1	TGTGCCAGCAGTCGGGGCCCCAGCGGGGGTTACAATGAGCAGTTCTTC	CASSRGPSGGYNEQFF
.	TRBD1	TRBV6-1	TRBJ1-1	TGTGCCAGCAGTGACAGGGGGCGTCGAGTTTTCACTGAAGCTTTCTTT	CASSDRGRRVFTEAFF
many	.	TRBV2	TRBJ2-1	TGTGCCAGCAGTGAAGAAGGGGCTAGCTGGTCCTACAATGAGCAGTTCTTC	CASSEEGASWSYNEQFF
few	.	TRBV2	TRBJ2-7	TGTGCCAGCACCCTCTACGAGCAGTACTTC	CASTLYEQYF
.	.	TRBV20-1	TRBJ2-7	TGCAGTGCTAGGATTGTAATGGAACACTACGAGCAGTACTTC	CSARIVMEHYEQYF
few	.	TRBV4-1	TRBJ2-1	TGCGCCAGCAGCCAAGCCGGGGACTCCTACAATGAGCAGTTCTTC	CASSQAGDSYNEQFF
many	TRBD1	TRBV28	TRBJ1-1	TGTGCCAGCAGTTCGGGGTTCGAGGGGGCGCGGACTGAAGCTTTCTTT	CASSSGFEGARTEAFF
many	TRBD1	TRBV5-1	TRBJ1-5	TGCGCCAGCAGCCGAGGGGGCGTGGGTCAGCCCCAGCATTTT	CASSRGGVGQPQHF
many	.	TRBV3-1	TRBJ2-1	TGTGCCAGCAGCCAGTCCGCGGACAATGAGCAGTTCTTC	CASSQSADNEQFF
many	.	TRBV6-2/TRBV6-3	TRBJ2-2	TGTGCCAGCAGTGTTCGGAGGCTCACCGGGGAGCTGTTTTTT	CASSVRRLTGELFF
many	TRBD1	TRBV10-3	TRBJ1-1	TGTGCCATCAGAGGGACAGGGAGGATGAACACTGAAGCTTTCTTT	CAIRGTGRMNTEAFF
.	.	TRBV5-1	TRBJ2-5	TGCGCCAGCAGCTTGGAAAGTAGGACATACGAGACCCAGTACTTC	CASSLESRTYETQYF
many	TRBD1	TRBV7-9	TRBJ1-1	TGTGCCAGCAGCTTAACAGGGGGTCGCGGCTGGAACACTGAAGCTTTCTTT	CASSLTGGRGWNTEAFF
many	.	TRBV7-9	TRBJ2-3	TGTGCCAGCAGCTTAGCGGCCCCGTACGATACGCAGTATTTT	CASSLAAPYDTQYF
many	TRBD1	TRBV10-2	TRBJ1-1	TGCGCCAGTAGATACGGGACAGCCATGAACACTGAAGCTTTCTTT	CASRYGTAMNTEAFF
few	TRBD2	TRBV19	TRBJ2-1	TGTGCCAGTAGTATCTCGGCGGGAGTGGCTGAGCAGTTCTTC	CASSISAGVAEQFF
many	.	TRBV20-1	TRBJ1-1	TGCAGTGTGGCTGAAGGGGCAACTGAAGCTTTCTTT	CSVAEGATEAFF
.	.	TRBV6-5	TRBJ2-7	TGTGCCAGCAGTTACACTTTTTCTGACACGTCGGACGAGCAGTACTTC	CASSYTFSDTSDEQYF
many	.	TRBV7-3	TRBJ2-7	TGTGCCAGCAGCTTAGGTAGGGGCCGCGAGCAGTACTTC	CASSLGRGREQYF
many	TRBD2	TRBV20-1	TRBJ2-1	TGCAGTGCTCTGCGGACTAGCGGAACATACAATGAGCAGTTCTTC	CSALRTSGTYNEQFF
many	.	TRBV12-3/TRBV12-4	TRBJ2-5	TGTGCCAGCAGTGACACGGACGGACAAGAGACCCAGTACTTC	CASSDTDGQETQYF